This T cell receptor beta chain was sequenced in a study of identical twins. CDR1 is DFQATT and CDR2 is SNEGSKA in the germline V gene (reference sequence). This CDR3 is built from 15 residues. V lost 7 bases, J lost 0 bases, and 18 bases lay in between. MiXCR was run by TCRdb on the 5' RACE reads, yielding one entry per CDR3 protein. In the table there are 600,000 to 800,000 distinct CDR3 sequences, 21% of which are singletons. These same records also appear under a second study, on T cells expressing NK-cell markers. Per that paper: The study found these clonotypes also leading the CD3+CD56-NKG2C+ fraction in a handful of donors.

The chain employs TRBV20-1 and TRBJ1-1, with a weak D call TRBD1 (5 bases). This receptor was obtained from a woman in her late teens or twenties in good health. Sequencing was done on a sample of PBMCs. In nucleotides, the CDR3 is TGCAGTGTTTCCGGGGCCCGGGGAGTGAACACTGAAGCTTTCTTT. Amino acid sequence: CSVSGARGVNTEAFF.